This TCR beta chain was found in a study of technical replicates of blood from a handful of donors. Measured with immunoSEQ multiplex PCR; TCRdb has only the in-frame clones, and not every one. Of 75,000 or so clones detected, around 94% appear once; the ten largest clones hold around 0.43%. The CDR3 sequence is 14 residues long. With 2 bases removed from V and 8 bases from J, the gap between germline ends came to 13 bases. Germline V gives CDR1 SGHDT, CDR2 YYEEEE. The source material was T cells isolated from PBMCs. This chain links TRBV5-6 with TRBJ1-4; a possible D gene is TRBD1 (5 bases). The receptor comes from a human donor in good health. The CDR3 spells CASSFRTSYEKLFF. The CDR3 region has the DNA TGTGCCAGCAGCTTTCGGACATCTTACGAAAAACTGTTTTTT.